This TCR beta chain was recovered during a study of T cell responses to AZD1222 COVID-19 vaccine (dated by TCRdb to the early 2020s). Background for the entire study: A total of 233 trial participants underwent TCR sequencing, of whom about 200 had received two doses of AZD1222 and 26 had received two doses of the MenACWY control vaccine. Trial participants were enrolled by age into 18-55, 56-69 and 70-plus year subgroups, with 148, 28 and 57 TCR-sequenced participants respectively. Study-level results and caveats: Nearly half of unique spike-specific TCRs reportedly recognized epitopes outside regions mutated in the B.1.351 and B.1.1.7 variants. Conclusions about previously exposed vaccinees were limited because only 6 or 7 AZD1222 recipients were SARS-CoV-2 seropositive at baseline. Participants were mostly white British and included more females than males, and it was suggested by the authors that clonal diversity may have been underestimated. Because no samples from the day 14 peak response were available, repertoires could be characterized only after the peak T cell response. The 56-69-year group was small, and its depth increase did not reach significance, likely because of low power. After two AZD1222 doses, spike-specific TCR breadth and depth were significantly higher than at day 0 and than in MenACWY recipients. The whole spike protein was spanned by vaccine-associated CD4 TCRs, and dominant responses were seen in regions 160-218 and 743-854.

This sample's time point label indicates: about 28 days (+/-7) after the second vaccine dose. AZD1222 recipients given second doses at about 4 weeks or at about 12 weeks were pooled, since spike-specific TCR depth and breadth were not found to differ between the two schedules. Vaccinee samples were obtained from the UK trials COV001 and COV002, which included a single-blind randomized controlled phase 2/3 trial of AZD1222 (ChAdOx1 nCoV-19) in healthy adults. Trial participant PBMC samples were collected at day 0 and day 28 after the second dose for TCRbeta chain sequencing. The junction shows trimming of 9 bases on V and 4 bases on J, and the gene matches do not reach 6 bases of it. From the cysteine through the phenylalanine, the CDR3 covers 14 amino acids. Only CDR3 DNA remains: 42 bases, in frame from the first base. Looking up the germline V gene (reference sequence) yields CDR1 LNHDA and CDR2 SQIVND.

The CDR3 regions of human TCRbeta chains were subjected to immunosequencing. As for the authors' bioinformatics: Repertoire TCRs were checked for matches against a reference library of SARS-CoV-2-specific TCRs that had been generated using the MIRA antigen-specificity platform. Breadth was defined as the fraction of unique TCRs that were SARS-CoV-2-associated. Depth was defined as the fraction of total T cells that were SARS-CoV-2-associated. Using the MIRA data, each spike-specific TCR was assigned both to the spike region to which the TCR was reactive and to a CD4 or CD8 class. Log10-transformed breadth and depth values were compared by one-way ANOVA with Sidak's multiple comparisons tests. What TCRdb holds here is the immuneACCESS table cut down to in-frame rearrangements. Part of the clones is not present; checked against another copy, under half of the missing clones reflect an unresolved V gene, and the others are unexplained. V and J calls and clone size follow that table, whereas D and trimming were derived from the DNA. The sample includes 150,000 or so clones, with around 93% observed a single time. The top ten clones comprise about 3.8% of the sample.

On this clone: Its antigen is still unknown. No qualities accompany the bases; no much larger clone lies one base away.

The sample consisted of peripheral blood, taken 28 days after the second AZD1222 dose. This TCR derives from an adult who received the AZD1222 COVID-19 vaccine. The chain is made from TRBV19 and TRBJ2-1; a stretch of 10 junction bases matches TRBD2. The DNA reads as follows: TGTGCCAGCAGACCGGGACTAGCGTACAATGAGCAGTTCTTC. Translated, this is CASRPGLAYNEQFF.